This T cell receptor (beta chain) was obtained from a study of blood T cell repertoires in COVID-19. Study-level background: Whether acute or convalescent, the COVID-19 samples came from the United States, Italy and Spain.

V lost 4 bases to trimming and J lost 2 bases; unmatched junction nucleotides: 2. CDR3 length: 14 amino acids. Germline-derived CDR1 and CDR2 are SGDLS and YYNGEE. Clones were read by immunoSEQ multiplex PCR, and TCRdb kept only the in-frame ones, dropping some. The data hold some 200,000 clones, with about 80% observed a single time. Material for sequencing was peripheral blood. This chain uses TRBV9 with TRBJ2-7, with 11 positions matching TRBD2. The receptor comes from a human donor with acute or convalescent COVID-19. The donor label of this sample is uncertain. Here the CDR3 reads CASSTGLAAYEQYF. DNA of the CDR3: TGTGCCAGCAGCACGGGACTAGCGGCCTACGAGCAGTACTTC.